This TCR beta chain was captured in a study of T cell changes during pregnancy in multiple sclerosis. Here immunoSEQ multiplex PCR was the method, and the copy in TCRdb shows in-frame clones only, minus some. The data show fewer than 85,000 clones, with around 94% seen just once and about 2.3% held by the top ten. Germline loops: CDR1 ENHRY, CDR2 SYGVKD. V lost 0 bases and J lost 2; bases outside the gene matches: 3. This CDR3 has 15 amino acids. This receptor was taken from a female donor with multiple sclerosis, enrolled in a pregnancy study. The sequenced sample was peripheral blood, obtained before pregnancy. The chain is built from TRBV10-3 and TRBJ2-5; 7 bases are a match to TRBD2. This CDR3 is CAISESGGLQETQYF. In nucleotides, the CDR3 is TGTGCCATCAGTGAGTCGGGGGGGTTACAAGAGACCCAGTACTTC.